This TCR beta chain originates from a study of identical twins. This clonotype has at least ten counts. Each CDR3 protein gets one entry after TCRdb re-called the 5' RACE reads with MiXCR. The profile shows 250,000 to 350,000 distinct CDR3 sequences, just under 9.5% of them singletons. Trimming stripped 2 bases from V and 0 bases from J, with 8 bases between. This CDR3 has 14 amino acids. The sample was also reused in another study, on yellow fever vaccine responses in identical twins.

The TCR was taken from a woman aged 18-29 years in good health. The sample was CD8+ T cells sorted from blood. J is TRBJ2-7 and V is TRBV12-3 or TRBV12-4, with no clear D. The CDR3 sequence is CASSLFARSYEQYF. The CDR3 nucleotides are TGTGCCAGCAGTTTATTTGCGCGCTCCTACGAGCAGTACTTC.